What follows is one T cell receptor (beta chain) and its context. Only in-frame clones appear in the TCRdb table, and some are missing; sequencing was by immunoSEQ multiplex PCR. The table includes some 71,000 clones, roughly 91% detected once. This entry belongs to a study of T cell changes during pregnancy in multiple sclerosis. The germline V and J ends were trimmed by 6 bases and 3 bases, with 17 bases remaining between them. There are 15 residues in the CDR3. From germline, CDR1 is MNHNS and CDR2 SASEGT. The chain combines TRBV6-1 with TRBJ1-1, with D possibly TRBD1 on 6 matching bases. The sequenced sample was peripheral blood, obtained in the third trimester of pregnancy. This clonotype originated in a female donor with multiple sclerosis, enrolled in a pregnancy study. The CDR3 bases are TGTGCCAGCAGCCACCAGGGGATTAGGGACACTGAAGCTTTCTTT. Translating it yields CASSHQGIRDTEAFF.